This TCR beta chain was captured by sequencing in a study of cytotoxic CD8 clonotypes in ibrutinib-treated CLL. On the study more broadly: Collecting the response samples happened after a median 12 months of treatment, with a range of 6 to 36. Samples yielded averages of 200,000 to 300,000 productive templates and more than 90,000 productive rearrangements. Overall study findings and caveats: Clonality increased at ibrutinib response, then returned toward baseline at progression.

A note on this clone: Antigen specificity is unknown.

TCRdb keeps only in-frame clones here, not all; method: immunoSEQ multiplex PCR. The table lists about 84,000 clones, 86% of them singletons. Material: PBMCs, obtained before ibrutinib treatment. The TCR originated in a human donor with chronic lymphocytic leukemia.

The CDR3 DNA sequence: TGTGCCAGCAGTGAATGGGGGGACAGTCAGTACTTC. This gives the protein CASSEWGDSQYF. The chain carries TRBV6-1 and TRBJ2-7; D possibly corresponds to TRBD1 (7 bases). V was pared by 2 bases and J by 10 bases, with 12 bases between. CDR1 and CDR2 (germline): MNHNS, SASEGT. This CDR3 is 12 amino acids long.